The rows below give T cell receptor beta chains drawn from one sample of a study of blood T cell repertoires in COVID-19. Here immunoSEQ multiplex PCR was the method, and the copy in TCRdb shows in-frame clones only, minus some. The sample lists around 120,000 clones; approximately 81% were seen once. Sample: peripheral blood. Receptor source: a woman of 80 years or more with acute or convalescent COVID-19. Both conserved end residues are trimmed from each CDR3. D genes are given only for firm matches.

d_call,j_call,cdr3_length,v_call,cdr3_aa
.,TRBJ2-6,16,TRBV18,ASSPPRAFFSGANVLT
TRBD2,TRBJ2-5,14,TRBV24-1,ATSDPVASGQETQY
.,TRBJ2-1,12,TRBV21-1,ASSSLPTDNEQF
TRBD1,TRBJ1-1,13,TRBV7-9,ASSSRDRGQTEAF
TRBD2,TRBJ2-5,14,TRBV15,ATSRERLAGTETQY
.,TRBJ1-4,14,TRBV6-2/TRBV6-3,ASSPSWGRGVRKLF
TRBD1,TRBJ1-2,13,TRBV5-4,ASSLQDRERYGYT
.,TRBJ1-2,12,TRBV4-1,ASSQDRDAYGYT
.,TRBJ1-5,12,TRBV30,AWSVGRTRWAQH
TRBD1,TRBJ1-5,14,TRBV4-1,ASSQSDRGFNQPQH
.,TRBJ1-2,10,TRBV28,ASSPTGHGYT
.,TRBJ2-5,11,TRBV5-1,ASSLAVQETQY
.,TRBJ2-1,10,TRBV11-3,ASSFRENEQF
TRBD2,TRBJ2-7,16,TRBV28,ASSLFRRGTSGSYEQY
TRBD1,TRBJ1-4,13,TRBV18,ASSPTGPSGEKLF
.,TRBJ2-7,10,TRBV28,ASSRGSYEQY
.,TRBJ1-1,13,TRBV5-8,ASSLRGGEGTEAF
.,TRBJ1-2,11,TRBV28,ASSLTENYGYT
.,TRBJ1-1,12,TRBV28,ASSLSLHTLQAF
TRBD2,TRBJ2-3,12,TRBV9,ASGGGPRSDTQY
.,TRBJ1-3,15,TRBV15,ATSRDLSPQGGNTIY
.,TRBJ1-2,12,TRBV21-1,ASSSPGQDYGYT
.,TRBJ2-7,9,TRBV7-6,ASTQGYEQY
TRBD2,TRBJ2-2,14,TRBV5-1,ASSLLAGGSAGELF
.,TRBJ1-1,12,TRBV5-4,ASSPWTTHTEAF
.,TRBJ2-7,13,TRBV23-1,ASSRTPGSSYEQY
TRBD1,TRBJ1-4,11,TRBV28,ASSMGQDEKLF
.,TRBJ1-5,13,TRBV15,ATSRGGEPGQPQH
TRBD2,TRBJ2-3,15,TRBV18,ASSPLGLAASTDTQY
.,TRBJ2-2,13,TRBV7-2,ASTVRQGNTGELF
.,TRBJ1-3,13,TRBV5-1,ASSNPGRGRNTIY
.,TRBJ1-3,13,TRBV7-2,ASTREQGSGNTIY
TRBD2,TRBJ2-1,14,TRBV5-4,ASSAISGGAYNEQF
.,TRBJ1-1,12,TRBV5-6,ASSPTGRNTEAF
TRBD1,TRBJ1-5,13,TRBV14,ASSSGTGFNQPQH
.,TRBJ1-5,13,TRBV7-2,ASSLFAGADQPQH
.,TRBJ1-6,12,TRBV6-5,ASSLREGDSPLH
.,TRBJ2-2,13,TRBV25-1,ASSSPPGLIGELF
TRBD1,TRBJ1-5,15,TRBV15,ATSRTPDRASNQPQH
.,TRBJ1-5,13,TRBV10-3,AISEAKGKSQPQH
.,TRBJ1-2,12,TRBV2,ASSDPDSLYGYT
TRBD1,TRBJ1-2,11,TRBV24-1,ATSGRQGDGYT
.,TRBJ1-3,12,TRBV5-4,ASSSGSSGNTIY
TRBD1,TRBJ2-7,12,TRBV5-6,ASSWGQGAYEQY
TRBD1,TRBJ1-5,11,TRBV29-1,SFRQGPDQPQH
.,TRBJ1-6,13,TRBV19,ASSIQDSYNSPLH
.,TRBJ1-4,13,TRBV4-3,ASSRRKTPGEKLF
.,TRBJ2-3,12,TRBV7-3,ASSPTASTDTQY
TRBD2,TRBJ2-1,13,TRBV5-4,ASSQEGTSGGEQF
TRBD1,TRBJ1-1,12,TRBV19,ASRRQGMNTEAF
.,TRBJ2-4,15,TRBV14,ASSQGLEPVAKNIQY
.,TRBJ1-3,12,TRBV7-2,ASSLGGAGNTIY
.,TRBJ1-6,12,TRBV4-3,ASSQDMAPRPLH
TRBD1,TRBJ1-2,13,TRBV28,ASSLYRQGTYGYT
TRBD2,TRBJ2-1,15,TRBV7-2,ASSLKLRAGADNEQF
TRBD1,TRBJ2-1,12,TRBV3-1/TRBV3-2,ASSQVTGSNEQF
.,TRBJ2-7,13,TRBV11-1,ASSLSVGESYEQY
.,TRBJ2-3,10,TRBV28,ASSLIADTQY